Shown below are 4 T cell receptor beta chains from a single sample sequenced in a study of cytomegalovirus exposure and HLA in healthy donors. TCRdb's copy holds only in-frame clones and misses some; the assay was immunoSEQ multiplex PCR. This table has 250,000 to 400,000 clones, approximately 86% appearing once. Sample: PBMCs. These receptors were obtained from a young man in good health and CMV-seronegative.

This sequence joins TRBV7-2 and TRBJ2-3, with 10 positions matching TRBD1. Germline V gene lookup returns CDR1 SGHTA and CDR2 FQGNSA. CDR3 length equals 16 residues. With V trimmed by 1 base and J by 3 bases, 4 bases remained unmatched. CDR3 nucleotide sequence: TGTGCCAGCAGCTTAGTAAGGGGACAGGGGACAGATACGCAGTATTTT. Its protein product is CASSLVRGQGTDTQYF.

This clone has only one observation. The gene calls are TRBV5-6 and TRBJ2-5; D possibly corresponds to TRBD1 (6 bases). V lost 1 base and J 2 bases, leaving 24 bases between the germline ends. This CDR3 has 19 amino acids. Germline V gives CDR1 SGHDT, CDR2 YYEEEE. The CDR3 sequence is CASSLLGQGTSLGQETQYF. For the CDR3, the DNA is TGTGCCAGCAGCTTGTTGGGGCAGGGGACCTCATTGGGACAAGAGACCCAGTACTTC.

V and J are TRBV7-9 and TRBJ2-3; 7 nucleotides agree with TRBD2. CDR1 SEHNR and CDR2 FQNEAQ come from the germline V gene (reference sequence). The J segment lost 1 base and the V segment lost 7 bases, leaving 11 bases of the junction unmatched. The CDR3 extends over 16 amino acids. DNA of the CDR3: TGTGCCAGCACCATCATCGTCCTAGCGGGCACAGATACGCAGTATTTT. Its translation is CASTIIVLAGTDTQYF.

The J gene is TRBJ2-7, the V gene TRBV23-1, with 8 nucleotides matching TRBD1. TRBV23-1 carries the ORF label, with uncertain function. Trimming at V came to 6 bases and at J to 1 base, leaving 14 bases not matched to a gene. CDR3 length: 17 residues. This CDR3 reads CASRHTDQGASSYEQYF. The DNA for the CDR3 is TGCGCCAGCAGACACACCGATCAGGGGGCTTCGTCCTACGAGCAGTACTTC.